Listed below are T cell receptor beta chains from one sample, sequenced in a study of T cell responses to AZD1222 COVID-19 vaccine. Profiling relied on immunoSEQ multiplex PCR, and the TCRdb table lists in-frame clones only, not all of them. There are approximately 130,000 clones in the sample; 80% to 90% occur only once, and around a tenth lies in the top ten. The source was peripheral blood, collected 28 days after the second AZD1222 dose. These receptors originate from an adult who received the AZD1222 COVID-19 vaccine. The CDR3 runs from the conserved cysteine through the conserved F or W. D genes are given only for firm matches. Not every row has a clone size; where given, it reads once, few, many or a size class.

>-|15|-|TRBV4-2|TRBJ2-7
TGTGCCAGCAGCCAAGCCCCGCAGGGACTCTACGAGCAGTACTTC
CASSQAPQGLYEQYF
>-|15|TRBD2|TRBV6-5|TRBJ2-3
TGTGCCAGCGGGGGACTAGCGACTAGCACAGATACGCAGTATTTT
CASGGLATSTDTQYF
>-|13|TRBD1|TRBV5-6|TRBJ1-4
TGTGCCAGCAGCTGGGGACAGGGGGAAAAACTGTTTTTT
CASSWGQGEKLFF
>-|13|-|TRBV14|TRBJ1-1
TGTGCCAGCAGCCGACAGTCGAACACTGAAGCTTTCTTT
CASSRQSNTEAFF
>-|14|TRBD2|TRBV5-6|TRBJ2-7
TGTGCCAGCAGCTTGGACAGCGGGGGTGGCGAGCAGTACTTC
CASSLDSGGGEQYF
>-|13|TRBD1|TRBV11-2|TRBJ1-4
TGTGCCAGCTGCCGGGACAGGAATGAAAAACTGTTTTTT
CASCRDRNEKLFF
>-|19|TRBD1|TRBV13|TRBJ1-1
TGTGCCAGCAGCTTACAACTATCAGGCCGTCGGCAGGGGGGCACTGAAGCTTTCTTT
CASSLQLSGRRQGGTEAFF
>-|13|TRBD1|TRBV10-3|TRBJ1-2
TGTGCCATCAGTGCAGGACAGGGGGATGGCTACACCTTC
CAISAGQGDGYTF
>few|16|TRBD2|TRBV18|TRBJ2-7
TGTGCCAGCTCACTCGATGGTCCTAGCGGAAACTACGAGCAGTACTTC
CASSLDGPSGNYEQYF
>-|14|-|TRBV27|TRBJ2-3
TGTGCCAGCAGTTTTGACGGACGCACAGATACGCAGTATTTT
CASSFDGRTDTQYF
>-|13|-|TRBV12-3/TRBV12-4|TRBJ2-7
TGTGCCAGCACGGTGAGGGGTCGGGGCGAGCAGTACTTC
CASTVRGRGEQYF
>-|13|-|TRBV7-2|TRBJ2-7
TGTGCCAGCACCCGGGGTTACTCCTACGAGCAGTACTTC
CASTRGYSYEQYF
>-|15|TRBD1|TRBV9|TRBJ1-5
TGTGCCAGCAGCGTAGGAGTAGGGGGCCCTCAGCCCCAGCATTTT
CASSVGVGGPQPQHF
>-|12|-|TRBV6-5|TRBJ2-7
TGTGCCAGCAGTTTCAGCGGCTACGAGCAGTACTTC
CASSFSGYEQYF
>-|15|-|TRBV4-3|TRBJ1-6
TGCGCCAGCAGCCAAGGTCTAGTAGAGGATTCACCCCTCCACTTT
CASSQGLVEDSPLHF
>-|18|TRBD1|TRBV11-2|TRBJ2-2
TGTGCCAGCAGAACGATCACAAAGACAGGGACGAACACCGGGGAGCTGTTTTTT
CASRTITKTGTNTGELFF